The 25 T cell receptor beta chains presented below share a single source sample, sequenced in a study of T cell repertoires in cytomegalovirus infection. TCRdb analysed the reads with MiXCR anew, one entry per CDR3 protein. The repertoire holds 700,000 to 900,000 distinct CDR3 sequences, with roughly 29% as singletons. The antigens these receptors bind are not known. This specimen consisted of cultured CD8+ T cells from PBMCs, obtained from culture after CMV antigen stimulation. These receptors came from a human donor in good health (CMV status not recorded). Some clones in this sample may be carry-over from other donors' samples.

The chain employs TRBV20-1 and TRBJ2-3; TRBD2 aligns across 7 bases. Germline loops: CDR1 DFQATT, CDR2 SNEGSKA (reference sequence). The ends lost 5 bases at V and 3 bases at J; junction bases unmatched: 5. The CDR3 is 13 residues long. The chain's CDR3 is CSAREEGTDTQYF. The CDR3, as DNA: TGCAGTGCTCGGGAGGAGGGTACAGATACGCAGTATTTT.

This clonotype was picked up a small number of times. CDR3 residues: CASSRLAGEQFF. In DNA form, the CDR3 reads TGTGCCAGCAGTAGGCTAGCTGGTGAGCAGTTCTTC. This sequence joins TRBV6-1 and TRBJ2-1; a possible D gene is TRBD2 (5 bases). The CDR3 is 12 residues long. V lost 5 bases to trimming and J lost 9 bases, with 11 bases between them. Germline V CDR1 and CDR2: MNHNS, SASEGT.

This clonotype occurred a few times. V is TRBV12-3 or TRBV12-4 and J is TRBJ2-7; 10 bases map to TRBD1. Trimming cost V 1 base and J 3 bases; bases outside gene matches: 0. The CDR3 runs 14 residues. CDR3 bases: TGTGCCAGCAGTTTAGGGACAGGGGGCTACGAGCAGTACGTC. Protein product: CASSLGTGGYEQYV.

The chain uses TRBV7-9 and TRBJ1-2; weak D call: TRBD1 (6 bases). The CDR3 has 17 residues. Germline V CDR1 and CDR2: SEHNR, FQNEAQ (reference sequence). The V end was cut by 3 bases, the J end by 5 bases, with 22 bases between. The CDR3 DNA reads as TGTGCCAGCAGCTTCTCAAGTAGGGGGGGGCTACGGTATGGCTACACCTTC. Its translation is CASSFSSRGGLRYGYTF.

The chain couples TRBV7-2 to TRBJ1-6; D is unclear. The CDR3 covers 12 residues. Germline assignment: CDR1 SGHTA and CDR2 FQGNSA. The germline V and J ends were trimmed by 7 bases and 11 bases, with 12 bases remaining between them. This CDR3 is CASTVNGAPLHF. The DNA for the CDR3 is TGTGCCAGCACCGTGAATGGGGCACCCCTCCACTTT.

This clonotype was observed a single time. The rearrangement joins TRBV24-1 to TRBJ1-1, with D perhaps matching TRBD1 (6 bases). Germline values: CDR1 KGHDR, CDR2 SFDVKD. This CDR3 comprises 13 residues. Trimming took 6 bases from V and 5 from J, leaving 12 bases between them. The CDR3 loop is CATSPTTGTEAFF. In DNA form, the CDR3 reads TGTGCCACCAGTCCCACGACAGGAACTGAAGCTTTCTTT.

V gene TRBV13 combines with J gene TRBJ2-7; D is ambiguous. CDR3 length equals 13 residues. Germline CDR1 and CDR2: PRHDT and FYEKMQ (reference sequence). V was pared by 5 bases and J by 6 bases, with 14 bases between. The CDR3 sequence is CASSPQRSGEQYF. The CDR3 DNA follows: TGTGCCAGCAGCCCCCAAAGATCAGGCGAGCAGTACTTC.

This chain connects TRBV10-3 to TRBJ2-7; 9 positions agree with TRBD1. CDR1 is ENHRY and CDR2 is SYGVKD in the germline V gene. V gave up 2 bases and J gave up 0 bases; unmatched junction bases: 5. The CDR3 contains 16 residues. This chain's CDR3 is CAISEPGTGYSYEQYF. The CDR3 DNA reads TGTGCCATCAGTGAGCCGGGGACAGGGTACTCCTACGAGCAGTACTTC.

The chain has TRBV7-6 and TRBJ2-7, with a weak D call TRBD2 (5 bases). CDR1 and CDR2 from the germline V gene are SGHVS and FNYEAQ. CDR3 size: 12 residues. The germline V and J ends were trimmed by 3 bases and 4 bases, with 7 bases remaining between them. The CDR3 spells CASSFSEYEQYF. Here the CDR3 DNA reads TGTGCCAGCAGCTTTAGCGAATACGAGCAGTACTTC.

This clonotype was picked up one time. This chain links TRBV13 with TRBJ2-2; the D gene is possibly TRBD2 (6 bases). Germline V gene data show CDR1 as PRHDT and CDR2 as FYEKMQ (reference sequence). The V and J ends lost 2 bases and 3 bases respectively, with 13 bases between them. The CDR3 runs to 16 residues. This chain's CDR3 is CASSLQLARDTGELFF. CDR3 coding DNA: TGTGCCAGCAGCTTACAGCTAGCGAGGGACACCGGGGAGCTGTTTTTT.

This clonotype showed up just a few times. The chain joins TRBV6-5 to TRBJ1-1, with TRBD1 as a possible D gene (5 bases). V was shortened by 0 bases and J by 8 bases, with 10 bases between the two germline ends. Germline CDR1 MNHEY, CDR2 SVGAGI. There are 13 residues in the CDR3. CDR3 nucleotides: TGTGCCAGCAGTTACTCCAAAACAGGAGAAGCTTTCTTT. Translation gives CASSYSKTGEAFF.

This clonotype was seen a handful of times. The chain joins TRBV5-4 to TRBJ2-7, with no clear D. Germline V lookup: CDR1 SGHNT, CDR2 YYREEE (reference sequence). Trimming cost V 4 bases and J 3 bases, with 14 bases left between them. The CDR3 has 14 residues. In DNA form, the CDR3 reads TGTGCCAGCAGCCCAAGCCCGGATTTCTACGAGCAGTACTTC. It yields the protein CASSPSPDFYEQYF.

This clonotype was detected only a few times. This chain links TRBV5-1 with TRBJ2-3, with D possibly matching TRBD1 (5 bases). The V end lost 3 bases, the J end lost 5 bases, and 13 bases lay between the germline ends. Per germline, CDR1 SGHRS and CDR2 YFSETQ. CDR3 length: 14 amino acids. This CDR3 is CASSSPDRKDTQYF. DNA of the CDR3: TGCGCCAGCAGCTCCCCCGACAGAAAAGATACGCAGTATTTT.

The V gene is TRBV7-6, the J gene TRBJ2-3; perhaps TRBD2 as D (6 bases). Germline values: CDR1 SGHVS, CDR2 FNYEAQ. Between the trimmed V and J ends, which lost 5 bases and 6 bases, there was a span of 15 bases. The CDR3 is made up of 14 amino acids. The chain's CDR3 is CASSIRDFQDTQYF. DNA of the CDR3: TGTGCCAGCAGCATTCGGGACTTCCAGGATACGCAGTATTTT.

This clonotype was seen ten or more times. V is TRBV7-9 and J is TRBJ1-6; D may be TRBD1 (5 bases). V was clipped by 1 base and J by 5 bases, with 6 bases between them. Germline assignment: CDR1 SEHNR and CDR2 FQNEAQ (reference sequence). The CDR3 totals 14 residues. The CDR3 DNA follows: TGTGCCAGCAGCTTAGGGGGGGATAATTCACCCCTCCACTTT. It is translated as CASSLGGDNSPLHF.

There are many counts of this clonotype. The CDR3 sequence: CASSMSRDRIYTF. CDR3 DNA sequence: TGTGCCAGCAGCATGAGCCGGGACAGGATCTACACCTTC. The rearrangement uses TRBV7-2 and TRBJ1-2; 8 bases map to TRBD1. The V gene end was trimmed by 5 bases and the J gene end by 10 bases; junction bases not matched to a gene: 9. This CDR3 region has 13 residues. The V gene's germline CDR1 is SGHTA and CDR2 FQGNSA.

This clonotype has a handful of counts. The chain has TRBV7-8 and TRBJ2-7; 9 nucleotides line up with TRBD1. J was trimmed by 4 bases and V by 2 bases; bases with no gene match: 3. CDR1 and CDR2 (germline): SGHVS, FQNEAQ. The CDR3 is 14 amino acids. CDR3 coding DNA: TGTGCCAGCAGCTTATACAGGGGGCCTTACGAGCAGTACGTC. This sequence encodes CASSLYRGPYEQYV.

This clonotype has just a few counts. This chain links TRBV5-4 with TRBJ2-1, with 9 bases identical to TRBD2. CDR1 and CDR2 (germline): SGHNT, YYREEE (reference sequence). The ends lost 5 bases at V and 0 bases at J; junction bases unmatched: 9. This CDR3 comprises 17 residues. CDR3 nucleotides: TGTGCCAGCAGGCAGGGACTAGCCCAAAGCTCCTACAATGAGCAGTTCTTC. It specifies CASRQGLAQSSYNEQFF.

The rearrangement joins TRBV7-2 to TRBJ1-5; D not resolved. V lost 6 bases to trimming and J lost 4 bases, with 16 bases between them. Germline assignment: CDR1 SGHTA and CDR2 FQGNSA. The CDR3 contains 15 residues. The CDR3 loop is CASSPRTDRNQPQHF. In DNA form, the CDR3 reads TGTGCCAGCAGTCCAAGGACGGACCGGAATCAGCCCCAGCATTTT.

This clonotype was found once. The chain is built from TRBV19 and TRBJ1-1; 10 bases align to TRBD1. The V gene's germline CDR1 is LNHDA and CDR2 SQIVND (reference sequence). The length of the CDR3 is 14 residues. Trimming took 5 bases from V and 6 from J; bases not matched to a gene: 6. Here the CDR3 DNA reads TGTGCCAGTAGTGCTTCAGGGACAGGGGCTGAAGCTTTCTTT. Translation gives CASSASGTGAEAFF.

This clonotype turned up a few times. V gene TRBV12-3 or TRBV12-4 combines with J gene TRBJ2-1; 10 nucleotides align to TRBD2. This CDR3 has 15 amino acids. V shed 6 bases and J 4 bases; nucleotides not matched to a gene: 6. The CDR3 here is CASRKRGGMYNEQFF. As DNA, the CDR3 is TGTGCCAGCAGGAAGCGGGGGGGCATGTACAATGAGCAGTTCTTC.

The chain uses TRBV2 and TRBJ2-2; no firm D call. V lost 10 bases, J lost 3 bases, and 18 bases lay in between. This CDR3 is 15 amino acids long. From germline, CDR1 is SNHLY and CDR2 FYNNEI. The CDR3 reads CATANLRRHTGELFF. CDR3 DNA: TGTGCCACCGCAAACTTGAGGAGACACACCGGGGAGCTGTTTTTT.

The chain has TRBV6-5 and TRBJ2-3; no firm D call. Germline V gene sequence: CDR1 MNHEY, CDR2 SVGAGI. V shed 4 bases and J shed 1 base, with 9 bases lying between them. The CDR3 is 14 amino acids. This CDR3 reads CASSSIYGTDTQYF. CDR3 coding DNA: TGTGCCAGCAGTTCTATCTACGGCACAGATACGCAGTATTTT.

V usage is TRBV6-2 or TRBV6-3 and J usage is TRBJ2-5; a possible D gene is TRBD2 (6 bases). The V end was cut by 7 bases, the J end by 2 bases, with 17 bases between. The CDR3 has 15 residues. Germline CDR1 reads MNHEY; CDR2 reads SVGEGT. The DNA for the CDR3 is TGTGCCAGCAATGAAGAACTAGCCCCACAAGAGACCCAGTACTTC. Translation: CASNEELAPQETQYF.

In this sample, this clonotype turned up once. A much larger clone differs by one base, so this may be a read error. V usage is TRBV28 and J usage is TRBJ1-5; D is undetermined. The CDR3 loop spans 14 amino acids. V lost 2 bases, J lost 2 bases, and 7 bases lay in between. Germline assignment: CDR1 MDHEN and CDR2 SYDVKM. In DNA form, the CDR3 reads TGTGCCAGCAGTTTAATGGCAGGCAATCAGCCCCAGCATTTT. This gives the protein CASSLMAGNQPQHF. Full variable domain (remainder filled in from reference TRBV28 and TRBJ1-5): DVKVTQSSRYLVKRTGEKVFLECVQDMDHENMFWYRQDPGLGLRLIYFSYDVKMKEKGDIPEGYSVSREKKERFSLILESASTNQTSMYLCASSLMAGNQPQHFGDGTRLSIL.